This T cell receptor beta chain was sequenced for a study of shared clonotypes between healthy human individuals. The study, taken as a whole, reports: The authors expected sequencing depth to affect clonotype sharing among donors. The naive CD4 repertoires of a handful of donors were compared, and around 4.7% of clonotypes were shared.

Naive CD8 cells lacked CD45RO and underwent positive selection for CCR7, leaving out terminally differentiated effector memory CD45RA+ cells. Concerning this clone itself: Its antigen is as yet unknown.

The data were produced by immunoSEQ multiplex PCR, yet TCRdb's version contains in-frame clones alone and is incomplete. The sample has approximately 810,000 clones; almost 95% are singletons. The CDR3 covers 12 residues. V lost 5 bases and J lost 2, with 7 bases in between. Germline V gene sequence: CDR1 MDHEN, CDR2 SYDVKM. The sequenced material came from naive CD8+ T cells sorted from blood. The chain employs TRBV28 and TRBJ2-7; D ambiguous. The clonotype was recovered from a man younger than 45 in good health. CDR3 bases: TGTGCCAGCAGTCCCGCGGCCTACGAGCAGTACTTC. Amino acid sequence: CASSPAAYEQYF.